Given below is one T cell receptor (beta chain) in context. This sample is drawn from a study of blood T cell repertoires in COVID-19. Sequencing used immunoSEQ multiplex PCR; TCRdb keeps in-frame clones, though not all of them. Among some 130,000 clones listed, about 86% were seen once. Cohort allocation depended upon clinical history that participants reported. The receptor comes from a middle-aged man with acute COVID-19. The sequencing input was PBMCs or T cells enriched from blood (not recorded which).

CDR3 loop: CASSSTGARAEAFF. The CDR3 DNA sequence: TGTGCCAGCAGCTCGACAGGGGCCAGGGCTGAAGCTTTCTTT. The rearrangement uses TRBV28 and TRBJ1-1; 8 positions agree with TRBD1. Germline assignment: CDR1 MDHEN and CDR2 SYDVKM. The CDR3 is 14 residues long. Trimming at V came to 6 bases and at J to 6 bases, leaving 9 bases not matched to a gene.